This TCR beta chain is from a study of T-cell memory formation after mild COVID-19. In this sample, this clonotype turned up a few times. Germline CDR1 SEHNR, CDR2 FQNEAQ (reference sequence). The CDR3 has 15 amino acids. The V end was cut by 1 base, the J end by 8 bases, with 15 bases between. MiXCR, applied by TCRdb to the 5' RACE reads, yields one record per CDR3 protein. The repertoire holds under 250,000 distinct CDR3 sequences, with about 10% as singletons. The chain has TRBV7-9 and TRBJ2-1; D is perhaps TRBD2 (7 bases). Sample: PBMCs or a T cell subset sorted from them (not recorded which). This clonotype was obtained from a man between 18 and 29 years old who had mild COVID-19 (a few samples of this study predate the infection). Cell type and time point are not known. In DNA form, the CDR3 reads TGTGCCAGCAGCTTAGAGCCGGGGGGCAAGGATGAGCAGTTCTTC. This translates into CASSLEPGGKDEQFF.